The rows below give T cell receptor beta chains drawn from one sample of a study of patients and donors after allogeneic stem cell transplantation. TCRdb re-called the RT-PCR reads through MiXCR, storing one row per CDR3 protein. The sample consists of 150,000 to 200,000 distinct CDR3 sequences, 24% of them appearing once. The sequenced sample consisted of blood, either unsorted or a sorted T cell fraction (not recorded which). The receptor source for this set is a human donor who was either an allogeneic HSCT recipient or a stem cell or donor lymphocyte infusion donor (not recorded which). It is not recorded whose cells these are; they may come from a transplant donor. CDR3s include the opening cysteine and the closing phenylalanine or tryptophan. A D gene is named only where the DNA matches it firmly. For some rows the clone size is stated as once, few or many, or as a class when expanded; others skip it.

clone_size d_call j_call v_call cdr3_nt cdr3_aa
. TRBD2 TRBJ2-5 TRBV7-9 TGTGCCAGCAGCTTAAGGCTAGCGGGGGGGAAATTCCAAGAGACCCAGTACTTC CASSLRLAGGKFQETQYF
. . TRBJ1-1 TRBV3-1 TGTGCCAGCACGTTAGGGGCTGAAGCTTTCTTT CASTLGAEAFF
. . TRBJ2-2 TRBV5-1 TGCGCCAGCAGCGGGGGACTCTCCACCGGGGAGCTGTTTTTT CASSGGLSTGELFF
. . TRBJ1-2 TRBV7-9 TGTGCCAGCAGCCCGTCGTGGGTTCATGGCTACACCTTC CASSPSWVHGYTF
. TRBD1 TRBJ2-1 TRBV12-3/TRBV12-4 TGTGCCAGCAAGAAGGGACAGGGGGGTTACAATGAGCAGTTCTTC CASKKGQGGYNEQFF
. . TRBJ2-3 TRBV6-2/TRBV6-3 TGTGCCAGCAGTACTGGGGCCACAGATACGCAGTATTTT CASSTGATDTQYF
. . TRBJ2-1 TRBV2 TGTGCCAGCAGTGCTGGAGGGGACAATGAGCAGTTCTTC CASSAGGDNEQFF
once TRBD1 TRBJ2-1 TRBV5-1 TGCGCCAGCAGCTCGACACCGGGACAGGGGGCCGTTGAGCAGTTCTTC CASSSTPGQGAVEQFF
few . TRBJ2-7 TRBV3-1 TGTGCCAGCAGCCAAGCTGGGGGGCCCGAGCAGTACTTC CASSQAGGPEQYF
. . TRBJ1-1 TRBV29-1 TGCAGCGGTATTCCCGGTCCTCTAGGGTCCACTGAAGCTTTCTTT CSGIPGPLGSTEAFF
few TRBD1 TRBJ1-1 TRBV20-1 TGCAGTGCTAGACCCACAGGGGTGATGAACACTGAAGCTTTCTTT CSARPTGVMNTEAFF
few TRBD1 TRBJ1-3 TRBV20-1 TGCAGTGCTAGAGATGGGACAGAATTCTCTGGAAACACCATATATTTT CSARDGTEFSGNTIYF
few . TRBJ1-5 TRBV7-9 TGTGCCAGCAGCCCCTCGACAGCGAATCAGCCCCAGCATTTT CASSPSTANQPQHF
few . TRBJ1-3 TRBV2 TGTGCCAGCAGAGCGGGACACACCATCTCTGGAAACACCATATATTTT CASRAGHTISGNTIYF
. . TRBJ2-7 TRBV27 TGTGCCAGCAGTCCCGGGGCTTACTACGAGCAGTACTTC CASSPGAYYEQYF
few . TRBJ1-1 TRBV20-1 TGCAGTGCTCGGGCGGCTTCCGGGGGCACTGAAGCTTTCTTT CSARAASGGTEAFF
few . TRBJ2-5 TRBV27 TGTGCCAGCAGTTCAATAACGCCCCGGGGAAGAGAAGAGACCCAGTACTTC CASSSITPRGREETQYF
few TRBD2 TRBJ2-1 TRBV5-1 TGCGCCAGCAGCGCAGTAGCGGGAGTGAACAATGAGCAGTTCTTC CASSAVAGVNNEQFF
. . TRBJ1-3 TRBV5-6 TGTGCCAGCAGCTTGATGGACACCATATATTTT CASSLMDTIYF
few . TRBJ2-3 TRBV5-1 TGCGCCAGCAGCCTGCGAATAGGAGATACGCAGTATTTT CASSLRIGDTQYF
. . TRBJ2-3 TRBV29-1 TGCAGCGTTGAAGATCCCTGGGCTGGGACAGATACGCAGTATTTT CSVEDPWAGTDTQYF
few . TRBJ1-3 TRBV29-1 TGCAGCGTCCGATTCGACAGGACTGGAAACACCATATATTTT CSVRFDRTGNTIYF
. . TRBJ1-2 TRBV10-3 TGTGCCATCAGCATCACAATTGCACCGGGACGGACGAACTATGGCTACACCTTC CAISITIAPGRTNYGYTF
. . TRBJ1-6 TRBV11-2 TGTGCCAGCAGCTTAGTACAGCAATATTCACCCCTCCACTTT CASSLVQQYSPLHF
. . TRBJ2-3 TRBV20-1 TGCAGTGCTAGGACCCTGACAGAGAACACAGATACGCAGTATTTT CSARTLTENTDTQYF
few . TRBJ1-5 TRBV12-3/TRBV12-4 TGTGCCAGCAATCCCGGTCCACTCGGATCGGCCCAGCATTTT CASNPGPLGSAQHF
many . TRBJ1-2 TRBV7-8 TGTGCCAGCACTACCAGAAGTGGGGACTATGGCTACACCTTC CASTTRSGDYGYTF
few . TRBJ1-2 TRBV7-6 TGTGCCAGCAGCTTAGTAGGTTCGGGGCGTAACTATGGCTACACCTTC CASSLVGSGRNYGYTF
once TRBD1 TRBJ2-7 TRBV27 TGTGCCAGCAGTCTGGGACAGGGAGCCGAGCAGTACTTC CASSLGQGAEQYF
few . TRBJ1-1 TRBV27 TGTGCCAGCAGTGTGCGACCTACGTGGTCTGAAGCTTTCTTT CASSVRPTWSEAFF
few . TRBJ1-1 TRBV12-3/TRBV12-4 TGTGCCAGCAACTTACAAGGTGGCAACACTGAAGCTTTCTTT CASNLQGGNTEAFF
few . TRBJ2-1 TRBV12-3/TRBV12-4 TGTGCCAGCAGCACGGGCTCACGGGAGCAGTTCTTC CASSTGSREQFF
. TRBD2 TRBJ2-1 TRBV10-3 TGTGCCATCAGTGGAGCCGGGGGGTTCGATGAGCAGTTCTTC CAISGAGGFDEQFF
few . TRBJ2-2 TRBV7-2 TGTGCCAGCAGCTTAGGGACTACCAGAGTCGGGGAGCTGTTTTTT CASSLGTTRVGELFF
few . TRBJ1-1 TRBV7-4 TGTGCCAGCAGCTTCAGGCGAACAGTGTGGAACACTGAAGCTTTCTTT CASSFRRTVWNTEAFF
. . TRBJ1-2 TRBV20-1 TGCAGTGCTACGGACGCGGCGGCGGACAGAGTCTATGGCTACACCTTC CSATDAAADRVYGYTF
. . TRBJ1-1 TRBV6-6 TGTGCCAGCAGCCCCTCTATAGTTAGGGGTCCGACGGAAGCTTTCTTT CASSPSIVRGPTEAFF
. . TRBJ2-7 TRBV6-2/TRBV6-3 TGTGCCAGCAGTCCCGGACAGAAGTACGAGCAGTACTTC CASSPGQKYEQYF
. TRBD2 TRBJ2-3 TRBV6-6 TGTGCCAGCAGTTACTCCACTAGCGGGATATTTGATACGCAGTATTTT CASSYSTSGIFDTQYF
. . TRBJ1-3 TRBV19 TGTGCCAGTAGCACCTGGGACAAGTCAGCGGGAAACACCATATATTTT CASSTWDKSAGNTIYF
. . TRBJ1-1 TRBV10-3 TGTGCCATCAGTGTCCCATCCCGAGGCCGGTGGCCAGCTTTCTTT CAISVPSRGRWPAFF
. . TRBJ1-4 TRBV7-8 TGTGCCAGCAGCTTAGCGGGCGGGTATGAAAAACTGTTTTTT CASSLAGGYEKLFF
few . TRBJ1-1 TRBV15 TGTGCCACCAGCCCAATGCGGGGATCTGAAGCTTTCTTT CATSPMRGSEAFF
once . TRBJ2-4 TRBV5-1 TGCGCCAGCAGCTTGGCCAGGGGTTGGGACATTCAGTACTTC CASSLARGWDIQYF
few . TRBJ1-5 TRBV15 TGTGCCACCAGCACCCTCGGACCTTCGGCGCCCCAGCATTTT CATSTLGPSAPQHF
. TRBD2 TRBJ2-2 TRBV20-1 TGCAGTGCCAAAACTAGCGGGACGATCGGCGGGGAGCTGTTTTTT CSAKTSGTIGGELFF
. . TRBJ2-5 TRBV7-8 TGTGCCAGCAGCGGGACGGTACAAGAGACCCAGTACTTC CASSGTVQETQYF
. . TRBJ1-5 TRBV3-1 TGTGCCAGCAGCCAAGGAGAGGGGGGAGTCCGAGAGCCCCAGCATTTT CASSQGEGGVREPQHF
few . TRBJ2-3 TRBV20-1 TGCAGTGCTGGGGCGGACCTCACAGATACGCAGTATTTT CSAGADLTDTQYF
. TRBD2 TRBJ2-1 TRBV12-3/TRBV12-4 TGTGCCTCCTCTGGGGTAGCGGGAGTCCATGAGCAGTTCTTC CASSGVAGVHEQFF
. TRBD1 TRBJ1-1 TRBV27 TGTGCCAGCAGTGGCGGGACAGGGACTGAAGCTTTCTTT CASSGGTGTEAFF
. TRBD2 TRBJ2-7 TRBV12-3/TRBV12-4 TGTGCCAGCAGTTGGAGCGGGGTAGCCTACGAGCAGTACTTC CASSWSGVAYEQYF
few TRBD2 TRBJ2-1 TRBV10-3 TGTGCCATCAGTGAGCCGGGACTAGCGGGGGGGATAAATGAGCAGTTCTTC CAISEPGLAGGINEQFF
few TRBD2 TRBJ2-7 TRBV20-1 TGCAGTGCTTTTCCGGGACTAGCGGGTCTTACTCACGAGCAGTACTTC CSAFPGLAGLTHEQYF
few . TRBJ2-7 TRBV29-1 TGCAGCGTTGACAGGGAGGACGAGCAGTACTTC CSVDREDEQYF